The 8 T cell receptor beta chains in this list originate from one sample, sequenced in a study of blood T cells in healthy people across ages. Primed by a sample-barcoded 5' primer and a J-beta primer mix, a second PCR proceeded for roughly 7 to 11 cycles. TCRdb re-called the 5' RACE reads with MiXCR, one entry per CDR3 protein. The sample lists around 1,600,000 distinct CDR3 sequences; roughly two fifths were seen once. The sequencing input was blood. Receptors originate from a woman under 30 in good health.

There are many counts of this clonotype. The chain couples TRBV28 to TRBJ1-5; TRBD1 aligns across 7 bases. Trimming cost V 8 bases and J 5 bases; bases outside gene matches: 6. The CDR3 consists of 13 residues. The germline V gene has CDR1 MDHEN and CDR2 SYDVKM. The CDR3, as DNA: TGTGCCAGCTCCACAGGGGCCTATCAGCCCCAGCATTTT. Protein product: CASSTGAYQPQHF.

This clonotype was seen only a few times. V is TRBV29-1 and J is TRBJ2-1; no firm D call. The V end was cut by 3 bases, the J end by 0 bases, with 6 bases between. The CDR3 totals 13 residues. Per the germline V gene, CDR1 is SQVTM and CDR2 is ANQGSEA. The CDR3, as DNA: TGCAGCGTTGATTGGAGCTCCTACAATGAGCAGTTCTTC. Protein product: CSVDWSSYNEQFF.

The rearrangement uses TRBV11-2 and TRBJ2-5, with D perhaps TRBD1 or TRBD2 (6 bases each). The DNA end favors TRBJ2-7, so the J call may be wrong. Per germline, CDR1 SGHAT and CDR2 FQNNGV. This CDR3 region has 16 residues. The CDR3 spells CASSLNPRGVYYEQYF. The CDR3 DNA reads TGTGCCAGCAGCTTGAACCCGAGGGGGGTGTACTACGAGCAGTACTTC.

The V gene is TRBV29-1, the J gene TRBJ2-1; D is ambiguous. This CDR3 is 15 amino acids long. V lost 1 base to trimming and J lost 0 bases, with 10 bases between them. Germline V gene lookup returns CDR1 SQVTM and CDR2 ANQGSEA. The CDR3 DNA follows: TGCAGCGTTGAAGTTGGCGACAACTCCTACAATGAGCAGTTCTTC. The encoded protein is CSVEVGDNSYNEQFF.

This clonotype was observed a handful of times. The chain joins TRBV7-8 to TRBJ1-2, with 9 bases matching TRBD1. CDR1 and CDR2 from the germline V gene are SGHVS and FQNEAQ. The CDR3 runs to 16 residues. The ends lost 5 bases at V and 0 bases at J; junction bases unmatched: 7. This CDR3 is CASSDRDRVSNYGYTF. CDR3 in DNA: TGTGCCAGCAGCGACCGGGACAGGGTATCTAACTATGGCTACACCTTC.

V and J are TRBV21-1 and TRBJ1-4. TRBV21-1 is listed as a pseudogene. This CDR3 comprises 13 residues. The CDR3 spells CASSKAHKEKLFF. In DNA form, the CDR3 reads TGTGCCAGCAGCAAAGCGCATAAGGAAAAACTGTTTTTT.

V is TRBV2 and J is TRBJ2-1; 7 bases line up with TRBD2. The DNA end favors TRBJ2-7, so the J call may be wrong. The V gene's germline CDR1 is SNHLY and CDR2 FYNNEI. The CDR3 runs 12 residues. This CDR3 is CASTSGYNEQYF. The CDR3 DNA follows: TGTGCCAGCACTAGCGGCTACAATGAGCAGTACTTC.

On this clonotype: A much bigger clone sits one base away, suggesting this may be a read error. V is TRBV12-3 or TRBV12-4 and J is TRBJ2-7, with D possibly called TRBD1 or TRBD2 (5 bases each). The CDR3 runs 12 residues. V dropped 5 bases and J dropped 7 bases, with 12 bases sitting between them. CDR3: CASSGTENEQYF. DNA of the CDR3: TGTGCCAGCAGTGGGACCGAGAATGAGCAGTACTTC.